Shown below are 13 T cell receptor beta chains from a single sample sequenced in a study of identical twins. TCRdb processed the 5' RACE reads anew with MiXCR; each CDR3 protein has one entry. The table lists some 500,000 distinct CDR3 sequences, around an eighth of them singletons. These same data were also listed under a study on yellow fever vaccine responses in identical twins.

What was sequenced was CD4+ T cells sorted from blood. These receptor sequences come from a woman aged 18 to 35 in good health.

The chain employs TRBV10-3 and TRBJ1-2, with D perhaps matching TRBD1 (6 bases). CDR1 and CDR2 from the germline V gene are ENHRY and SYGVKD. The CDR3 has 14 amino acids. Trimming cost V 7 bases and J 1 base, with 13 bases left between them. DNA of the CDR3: TGTGCCATCACTGGGACACTGGATAACTATGGCTACACCTTC. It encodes CAITGTLDNYGYTF.

The CDR3 spells CASSQSGTAGEQYF. The CDR3, as DNA: TGCGCCAGCAGCCAATCCGGGACCGCCGGCGAGCAGTACTTC. The V call is TRBV4-1, the J call TRBJ2-7; the D gene could be TRBD1 or TRBD2 (5 bases each). There are 14 residues in the CDR3. V gave up 2 bases and J gave up 6 bases, with 14 bases separating them. CDR1 and CDR2 from the germline V gene are MGHRA and YSYEKL.

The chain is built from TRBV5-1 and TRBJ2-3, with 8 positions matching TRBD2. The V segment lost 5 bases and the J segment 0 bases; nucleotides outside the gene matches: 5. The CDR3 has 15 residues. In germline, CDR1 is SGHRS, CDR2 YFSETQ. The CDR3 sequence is CASRVAGTSTDTQYF. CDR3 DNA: TGCGCCAGCAGAGTAGCGGGGACTAGCACAGATACGCAGTATTTT.

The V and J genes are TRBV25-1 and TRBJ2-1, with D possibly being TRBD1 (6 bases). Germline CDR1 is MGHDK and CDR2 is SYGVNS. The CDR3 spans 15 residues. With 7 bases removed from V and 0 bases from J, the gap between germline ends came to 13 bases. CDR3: CASTPTGSSYNEQFF. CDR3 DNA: TGTGCCAGCACCCCGACAGGAAGCTCCTACAATGAGCAGTTCTTC.

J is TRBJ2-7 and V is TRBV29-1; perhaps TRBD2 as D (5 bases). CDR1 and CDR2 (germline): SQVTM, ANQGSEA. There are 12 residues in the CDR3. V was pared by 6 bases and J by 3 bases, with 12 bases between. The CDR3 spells CSVKSGFYEQYF. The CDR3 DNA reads TGCAGCGTCAAAAGCGGATTCTACGAGCAGTACTTC.

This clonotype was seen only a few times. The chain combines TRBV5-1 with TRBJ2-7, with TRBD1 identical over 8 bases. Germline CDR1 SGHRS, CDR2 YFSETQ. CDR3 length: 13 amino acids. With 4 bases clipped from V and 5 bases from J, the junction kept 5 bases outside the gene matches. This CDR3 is CASSADRANEQYF. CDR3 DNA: TGCGCCAGCAGCGCGGACAGGGCCAACGAGCAGTACTTC.

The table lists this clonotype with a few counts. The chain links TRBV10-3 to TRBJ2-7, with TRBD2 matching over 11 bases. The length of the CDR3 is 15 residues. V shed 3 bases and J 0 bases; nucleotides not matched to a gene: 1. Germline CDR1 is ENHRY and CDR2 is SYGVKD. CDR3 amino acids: CAISDGLAGSYEQYF. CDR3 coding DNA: TGTGCCATCAGTGACGGACTAGCGGGCTCCTACGAGCAGTACTTC.

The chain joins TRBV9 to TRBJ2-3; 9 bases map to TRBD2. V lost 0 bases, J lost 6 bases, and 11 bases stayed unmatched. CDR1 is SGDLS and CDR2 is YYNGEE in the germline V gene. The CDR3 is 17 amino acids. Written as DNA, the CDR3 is TGTGCCAGCAGCGTAGGATCGGGGCTAGCGGGGTCTGATACGCAGTATTTT. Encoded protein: CASSVGSGLAGSDTQYF.

CDR3 DNA sequence: TGTGCCAGCACCCCCGGGCGGGGGGGCTCTGGAAACACCATATATTTT. Amino acids: CASTPGRGGSGNTIYF. V is TRBV12-3 or TRBV12-4 and J is TRBJ1-3; D possibly corresponds to TRBD1 (5 bases). The CDR3 covers 16 residues. The V gene lost 7 bases and the J gene lost 0 bases, with 16 bases spanning the gap.

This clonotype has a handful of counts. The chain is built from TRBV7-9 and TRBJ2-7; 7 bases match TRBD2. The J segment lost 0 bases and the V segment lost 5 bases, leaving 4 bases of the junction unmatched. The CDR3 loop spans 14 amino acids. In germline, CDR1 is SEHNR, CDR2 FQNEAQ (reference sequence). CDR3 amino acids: CASSPGTNSYEQYF. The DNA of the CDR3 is TGTGCCAGCAGCCCCGGGACTAACTCCTACGAGCAGTACTTC.

This CDR3 is CASRRTPGQGDYEQYF. CDR3 in DNA: TGTGCCAGCAGGCGTACACCGGGACAGGGTGACTACGAGCAGTACTTC. The J gene is TRBJ2-7, the V gene TRBV6-2 or TRBV6-3, with 9 bases identical to TRBD1. V lost 6 bases, J lost 3 bases, and 12 bases stayed unmatched. CDR3 length: 16 amino acids. Germline lookup yields CDR1 MNHEY and CDR2 SVGEGT.

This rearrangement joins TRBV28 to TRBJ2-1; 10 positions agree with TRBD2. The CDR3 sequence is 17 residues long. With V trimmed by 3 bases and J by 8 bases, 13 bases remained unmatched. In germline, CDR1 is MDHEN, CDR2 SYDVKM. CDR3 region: CASSFRSLAGDPYEQFF. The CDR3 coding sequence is TGTGCCAGCAGTTTTAGGTCGCTAGCGGGGGACCCCTATGAGCAGTTCTTC.

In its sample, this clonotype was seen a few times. The CDR3 bases are TGTGCCAGCAGCTTAGGTCACGGGTTAGCCAAAAACATTCAGTACTTC. The encoded protein is CASSLGHGLAKNIQYF. The J gene is TRBJ2-4, the V gene TRBV7-9; D not certain. In germline, CDR1 is SEHNR, CDR2 FQNEAQ (reference sequence). The V end lost 1 base, the J end lost 0 bases, and 10 bases lay between the germline ends. The CDR3 has 16 residues.